This T cell receptor beta chain was documented in a study of T cells in women clearing cervical HPV infection. Germline V lookup: CDR1 MNHEY, CDR2 SVGEGT. J was trimmed by 6 bases and V by 7 bases; bases with no gene match: 6. This CDR3 region has 14 residues. Profiled with immunoSEQ multiplex PCR; TCRdb holds only in-frame clones, not every one. The data show about 20,000 clones, and the top ten clones hold 4.5% to 6%. Notes on this clone: The read ends 3 residues before the CDR3 terminus; that terminus is restored from the germline J gene.

The specimen was blood buffy coat. This clonotype was sampled from a woman between 18 and 69 years old with a cervical HPV16 infection that either progressed to CIN3+ or cleared (not recorded which). V and J are TRBV6-2 or TRBV6-3 and TRBJ2-1, with 10 bases lining up with TRBD2. The sequenced CDR3 bases are TGTGCCAGCATTAGCGGGGGGCCGCCCAATGAG. This encodes CASISGGPPNE. The whole CDR3 region reads CASISGGPPNEQFF.